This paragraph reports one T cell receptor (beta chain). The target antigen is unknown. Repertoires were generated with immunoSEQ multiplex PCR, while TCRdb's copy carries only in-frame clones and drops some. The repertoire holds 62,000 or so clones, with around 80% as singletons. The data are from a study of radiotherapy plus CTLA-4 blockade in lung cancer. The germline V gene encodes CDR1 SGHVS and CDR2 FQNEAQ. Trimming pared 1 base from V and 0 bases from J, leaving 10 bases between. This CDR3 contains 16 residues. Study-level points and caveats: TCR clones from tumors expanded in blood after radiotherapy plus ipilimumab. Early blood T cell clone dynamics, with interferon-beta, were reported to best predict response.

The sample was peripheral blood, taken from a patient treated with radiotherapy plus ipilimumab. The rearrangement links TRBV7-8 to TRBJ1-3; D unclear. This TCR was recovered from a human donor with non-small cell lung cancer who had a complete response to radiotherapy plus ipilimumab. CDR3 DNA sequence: TGTGCCAGCAGCTTAGACAGCCACTTCTCTGGAAACACCATATATTTT. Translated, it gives CASSLDSHFSGNTIYF.